Listed below are T cell receptor beta chains from one sample, sequenced in a study of T cell changes during pregnancy in multiple sclerosis. Profiled with immunoSEQ multiplex PCR; TCRdb holds only in-frame clones, not every one. Among 15,000 or so clones listed, around 85% were seen once. The sample in question was CD8+ T cells from peripheral blood mononuclear cells, obtained in the first trimester of pregnancy. Receptors originate from a female donor with multiple sclerosis, enrolled in a pregnancy study. CDR3s leave out the opening cysteine and the closing phenylalanine or tryptophan. Not every row has a clone size; where given, it reads once, few, many or a size class.

- | TRBJ2-1 | TRBV5-8 | 15 | ASSLSGGRASDDEQF
- | TRBJ2-3 | TRBV28 | 15 | ASSFGGQGVTTDTQY
medium-sized | TRBJ1-1 | TRBV28 | 13 | ASSARQTSNTEAF
once | TRBJ1-2 | TRBV29-1 | 15 | SVEERDRRNSNYGYT
once | TRBJ2-3 | TRBV28 | 17 | ASSSVTRDRGWGTDTQY
- | TRBJ2-7 | TRBV14 | 15 | ASSPGAGIPFSYEQY
- | TRBJ2-2 | TRBV6-5 | 14 | ASSYDGTGLTGELF
- | TRBJ2-1 | TRBV6-4 | 11 | ASSVSPQGEQF
- | TRBJ2-7 | TRBV28 | 11 | ASSSGQGDEQY
- | TRBJ1-6 | TRBV28 | 11 | ASSLTEDSPLH
- | TRBJ1-5 | TRBV5-6 | 11 | ASSGGVRQPQH
- | TRBJ2-3 | TRBV5-4 | 16 | ASSLEASGGAGTDTQY
- | TRBJ2-3 | TRBV13 | 14 | ASSLVKVTSGDTQY
- | TRBJ1-5 | TRBV27 | 12 | ASSLQGNHQPQH
- | TRBJ1-6 | TRBV6-6 | 14 | ASSYRRPDYNSPLH
few | TRBJ1-2 | TRBV19 | 12 | ASSIDRGNYGYT
- | TRBJ2-7 | TRBV4-1 | 12 | ASSQVLGAYEQY
- | TRBJ1-1 | TRBV19 | 13 | ASSIGPGGNTEAF
- | TRBJ1-5 | TRBV18 | 12 | ASSPAGVGQPQH
- | TRBJ1-3 | TRBV6-4 | 14 | ASRHPIGGPGNTIY
- | TRBJ2-7 | TRBV2 | 12 | ASSEAQYPYEQY
- | TRBJ2-5 | TRBV6-5 | 13 | ASSYSGLKQETQY
- | TRBJ1-2 | TRBV27 | 14 | ASSKYGGGSLYGYT
- | TRBJ2-2 | TRBV28 | 13 | ASRHSGRGSGELF
- | TRBJ2-1 | TRBV19 | 13 | ASSPRWGRYNEQF
once | TRBJ2-7 | TRBV10-3 | 16 | ASGGSYGRSTLSYEQY
- | TRBJ1-5 | TRBV5-6 | 15 | ASSLGPGTERNQPQH
- | TRBJ2-3 | TRBV7-9 | 15 | ASSLVRRLGEADTQY
once | TRBJ2-2 | TRBV5-6 | 11 | ASSEDTGGELF
- | TRBJ2-1 | TRBV4-1 | 13 | ASSQVDGIVNEQF
- | TRBJ2-7 | TRBV12-2 | 15 | ASRLFAGTGGPYEQY
- | TRBJ1-5 | TRBV19 | 13 | ASSTSGGSLQPQH